This passage covers 30 T cell receptor beta chains from one sample sequenced in a study of blood T cell repertoires in COVID-19. The repertoire was sequenced with immunoSEQ multiplex PCR; TCRdb's copy has only in-frame clones and lacks some. The sample comprises approximately 61,000 clones, 65% to 85% of which are singletons, and less than 6% rests with the top ten. Material: peripheral blood. These receptor sequences come from a woman in her 70s with acute or convalescent COVID-19.

The chain joins TRBV3-1 (or the pseudogene TRBV3-2) to TRBJ2-3; D is unresolved. From germline, CDR1 is LGHDT and CDR2 YNNKEL (reference sequence). The CDR3 length is 15 residues. The V gene lost 0 bases and the J gene lost 1 base, with 8 bases spanning the gap. The CDR3 DNA reads as TGTGCCAGCAGCCAAGACCCCCTTGGCACAGATACGCAGTATTTT. Translation: CASSQDPLGTDTQYF.

This clone came up once. This sequence joins TRBV7-2 and TRBJ1-1; 7 bases are shared with TRBD1. This CDR3 is built from 12 residues. Germline V CDR1 and CDR2: SGHTA, FQGNSA. The J segment lost 7 bases and the V segment lost 5 bases, leaving 4 bases of the junction unmatched. For the CDR3, the DNA is TGTGCCAGCAGCCGAGGACAGGTTGAAGCTTTCTTT. This encodes CASSRGQVEAFF.

The chain links TRBV7-2 to TRBJ2-1; the D gene is possibly TRBD2 (5 bases). Trimming took 4 bases from V and 7 from J, leaving 11 bases between them. The V gene's germline CDR1 is SGHTA and CDR2 FQGNSA. The CDR3 is made up of 13 amino acids. The chain's CDR3 is CASSYTRENEQFF. The CDR3 DNA reads TGTGCCAGCAGCTACACTAGAGAAAATGAGCAGTTCTTC.

This chain connects TRBV7-2 to TRBJ2-5, with a possible D match to TRBD2 (6 bases). V was pared by 11 bases and J by 7 bases, with 17 bases between. The length of the CDR3 is 12 residues. CDR1 is SGHTA, CDR2 FQGNSA, per germline. The CDR3 nucleotides read TGTGCCTCTTCGGGGGTATCGGGGACCCAGTACTTC. Its protein is CASSGVSGTQYF.

The chain joins TRBV4-2 to TRBJ2-3; 11 bases fit TRBD2. There are 19 residues in the CDR3. CDR1 and CDR2 (germline): LGHNA, YNFKEQ. The J segment lost 4 bases and the V segment lost 1 base, leaving 13 bases of the junction unmatched. Written as DNA, the CDR3 is TGTGCCAGCAGCCAAGCTTTGGCTAGCGGGGGGCCCCGCGCAGATACGCAGTATTTT. As protein: CASSQALASGGPRADTQYF.

The genes are TRBV7-9 and TRBJ1-6, with D unresolved. Germline CDR1 reads SEHNR; CDR2 reads FQNEAQ (reference sequence). V shed 5 bases and J shed 13 bases, with 9 bases lying between them. The CDR3 totals 11 residues. The CDR3 DNA reads TGTGCCAGCAGCCCCTTCGTGCCCCTCCACTTT. Translating gives CASSPFVPLHF.

The V gene is TRBV5-6, the J gene TRBJ2-3; D may be TRBD2 (6 bases). V dropped 4 bases and J dropped 5 bases, with 11 bases sitting between them. CDR3 length: 13 residues. Germline lookup yields CDR1 SGHDT and CDR2 YYEEEE. CDR3 sequence (DNA): TGTGCCAGCAGCACGACTAGGGAAGATACGCAGTATTTT. The encoded protein is CASSTTREDTQYF.

Only one count was recorded for this clone. The V call is TRBV15, the J call TRBJ2-1, with TRBD1 as a possible D gene (5 bases). This CDR3 is 16 amino acids long. Germline V gives CDR1 LNHNV, CDR2 YYDKDF (reference sequence). V was trimmed by 0 bases and J by 4 bases, leaving 13 bases between them. The CDR3 here is CATSRDRSGKYNEQFF. As DNA, the CDR3 is TGTGCCACCAGCAGAGATAGGTCAGGGAAGTACAATGAGCAGTTCTTC.

This chain uses TRBV19 with TRBJ1-3; 7 bases are a match to TRBD1. CDR3 size: 16 residues. With V trimmed by 8 bases and J by 0 bases, 10 bases remained unmatched. The V gene's germline CDR1 is LNHDA and CDR2 SQIVND (reference sequence). The CDR3 protein is CASGLFRDSSGNTIYF. In DNA form, the CDR3 reads TGTGCCAGTGGGTTATTCCGGGACAGCTCTGGAAACACCATATATTTT.

V usage is TRBV11-3 and J usage is TRBJ2-5; the D gene is possibly TRBD2 (6 bases). V lost 7 bases to trimming and J lost 7 bases, with 19 bases between them. The CDR3 loop spans 14 amino acids. The germline V gene has CDR1 SGHNT and CDR2 YENEEA. In DNA form, the CDR3 reads TGTGCCAGCACCCCCTGGGAGGCTGCCGGGACCCAGTACTTC. This translates into CASTPWEAAGTQYF.

This chain uses TRBV6-1 with TRBJ1-2, with D perhaps TRBD1 (6 bases). The CDR3 contains 14 residues. The germline V gene encodes CDR1 MNHNS and CDR2 SASEGT. V lost 1 base and J lost 7, with 13 bases in between. The CDR3 region has the DNA TGTGCCAGCAGTGAAGATCCGGTCAGGGGTGGCTACACCTTC. As protein: CASSEDPVRGGYTF.

This clone was detected only a few times. The V gene is TRBV7-2, the J gene TRBJ1-1, with 8 positions matching TRBD1. Germline loops: CDR1 SGHTA, CDR2 FQGNSA. CDR3 length: 15 residues. The V segment lost 1 base and the J segment 7 bases; nucleotides outside the gene matches: 8. For the CDR3, the DNA is TGTGCCAGCAGCTTAGTGACAGGGGTTGGGATTGAAGCTTTCTTT. This sequence encodes CASSLVTGVGIEAFF.

This clone came up once. This chain links TRBV9 with TRBJ1-1; D gene unclear. The CDR3 has 16 residues. Germline V gives CDR1 SGDLS, CDR2 YYNGEE. V was trimmed by 0 bases and J by 0 bases, leaving 12 bases between them. CDR3 sequence reads: CASSVGPGIMNTEAFF. CDR3 bases: TGTGCCAGCAGCGTAGGGCCGGGAATCATGAACACTGAAGCTTTCTTT.

The rearrangement joins TRBV7-2 to TRBJ2-1; D not resolved. The CDR3 extends over 13 amino acids. V lost 3 bases to trimming and J lost 5 bases, with 8 bases between them. CDR1 is SGHTA and CDR2 is FQGNSA in the germline V gene. The CDR3 is CASSFNRDNEQFF. CDR3 nucleotide sequence: TGTGCCAGCAGCTTCAACCGAGACAATGAGCAGTTCTTC.

This rearrangement joins TRBV7-2 to TRBJ2-1, with TRBD2 identical over 10 bases. Trimming at V came to 6 bases and at J to 7 bases, leaving 21 bases not matched to a gene. Germline loops: CDR1 SGHTA, CDR2 FQGNSA. The CDR3 is 19 residues long. Written as DNA, the CDR3 is TGTGCCAGCAGACTACATAGCGGGGGGATTTCAGCCATGGGGAATGAGCAGTTCTTC. Amino acid sequence: CASRLHSGGISAMGNEQFF.

The V call is TRBV7-8, the J call TRBJ2-1, with unresolved D. The length of the CDR3 is 13 residues. In germline, CDR1 is SGHVS, CDR2 FQNEAQ. Between the trimmed V and J ends, which lost 4 bases and 9 bases, there was a span of 13 bases. In DNA, the CDR3 is TGTGCCAGCAGCTCCACAAGTTTGTTTGAGCAGTTCTTC. This gives the protein CASSSTSLFEQFF.

The CDR3 bases are TGTGCCTGGAGTAGACAGGGTGCGAGGAACATTCAGTACTTC. Translation: CAWSRQGARNIQYF. The chain has TRBV30 and TRBJ2-4; 7 bases match TRBD1. The length of the CDR3 is 14 residues. The V and J ends lost 2 bases and 7 bases, in that order; junction bases with no gene match: 8. CDR1 and CDR2 (germline): GTSNPN, SVGIG (reference sequence).

The J gene is TRBJ1-5, the V gene TRBV7-9, with D unclear. Looked up from germline, CDR1 is SEHNR and CDR2 is FQNEAQ (reference sequence). V lost 4 bases and J lost 4, with 11 bases in between. This CDR3 contains 14 residues. The CDR3 here is CASSSSLRNQPQHF. The CDR3 nucleotides are TGTGCCAGCAGCTCTTCCCTGAGGAATCAGCCCCAGCATTTT.

The V call is TRBV6-5, the J call TRBJ2-2, with D perhaps TRBD1 (5 bases). The CDR3 spans 14 residues. V dropped 2 bases and J dropped 1 base, with 5 bases sitting between them. CDR1 MNHEY and CDR2 SVGAGI come from the germline V gene. The CDR3 loop is CASSYQGNTGELFF. CDR3 bases: TGTGCCAGCAGTTACCAGGGGAACACCGGGGAGCTGTTTTTT.

This chain joins TRBV12-3 or TRBV12-4 and TRBJ1-1; D gene ambiguous. This CDR3 contains 12 residues. V lost 6 bases and J 3 bases, leaving 8 bases between the germline ends. CDR3 protein: CASRSLDTEAFF. CDR3 DNA sequence: TGTGCCAGCAGGAGCCTGGACACTGAAGCTTTCTTT.

This rearrangement joins TRBV19 to TRBJ2-5; TRBD1 might be the D (6 bases). The CDR3 consists of 15 residues. From germline, CDR1 is LNHDA and CDR2 SQIVND (reference sequence). The V gene lost 5 bases and the J gene lost 7 bases, with 20 bases spanning the gap. The CDR3 region is CASSENLQGGGTQYF. The CDR3 nucleotides read TGTGCCAGTAGTGAGAATCTACAGGGCGGTGGGACCCAGTACTTC. The full variable domain, in which reference TRBV19 and TRBJ2-5 provide the parts outside the CDR3, is DGGITQSPKYLFRKEGQNVTLSCEQNLNHDAMYWYRQDPGQGLRLIYYSQIVNDFQKGDIAEGYSVSREKKESFPLTVTSAQKNPTAFYLCASSENLQGGGTQYFGPGTRLLVL.

This chain uses TRBV24-1 with TRBJ2-7, with 8 bases aligning to TRBD1. This CDR3 is built from 14 residues. In germline, CDR1 is KGHDR, CDR2 SFDVKD. Trimming at V came to 4 bases and at J to 1 base, leaving 2 bases not matched to a gene. The CDR3 here is CATSEGTGSYEQYF. The CDR3, as DNA: TGTGCCACCAGTGAAGGGACAGGATCCTACGAGCAGTACTTC.

The gene calls are TRBV14 and TRBJ1-3; D is ambiguous. V was clipped by 3 bases and J by 4 bases, with 13 bases between them. This CDR3 spans 15 amino acids. The germline V gene has CDR1 SGHDN and CDR2 FVKESK. In DNA, the CDR3 is TGTGCCAGCAGCCACTTTGGCATATCCGGAAACACCATATATTTT. This translates into CASSHFGISGNTIYF.

The V and J genes are TRBV5-6 and TRBJ2-2; weak D call: TRBD1 (6 bases). V lost 2 bases, J lost 1 base, and 12 bases lay in between. CDR1 and CDR2 from the germline V gene are SGHDT and YYEEEE. This CDR3 is 16 amino acids long. The CDR3 sequence is CASSFPGALNTGELFF. CDR3 coding DNA: TGTGCCAGCAGCTTCCCAGGGGCTTTGAACACCGGGGAGCTGTTTTTT.

The chain couples TRBV7-6 to TRBJ1-3; D ambiguous. CDR3 length: 14 amino acids. From germline, CDR1 is SGHVS and CDR2 FNYEAQ. Trimming cost V 5 bases and J 7 bases, with 15 bases left between them. The CDR3 DNA reads TGTGCCAGCAGCGCCCGCCCCAGAGGGAACACCATATATTTT. Its protein product is CASSARPRGNTIYF.

This chain joins TRBV6-4 and TRBJ1-5; D gene uncertain. Germline V lookup: CDR1 MRHNA, CDR2 SNTAGT. The CDR3 length is 16 residues. V shed 3 bases and J shed 3 bases, with 15 bases lying between them. The CDR3 nucleotides are TGTGCCAGCAGTGAAAGACGGAGAGGTTTCAATCAGCCCCAGCATTTT. This sequence encodes CASSERRRGFNQPQHF.

The CDR3 here is CASSFGQGYGYTF. DNA for the CDR3: TGTGCCAGCAGCTTCGGACAGGGGTATGGCTACACCTTC. The rearrangement uses TRBV5-4 and TRBJ1-2, with 9 nucleotides matching TRBD1. The CDR3 is 13 residues long. The germline gives CDR1 SGHNT, CDR2 YYREEE (reference sequence). J gave up 5 bases and V 2 bases, and 1 base lay outside the gene matches. Combining the CDR3 with reference TRBV5-4 and TRBJ1-2 gives the whole variable domain ETGVTQSPTHLIKTRGQQVTLRCSSQSGHNTVSWYQQALGQGPQFIFQYYREEENGRGNFPPRFSGLQFPNYSSELNVNALELDDSALYLCASSFGQGYGYTFGSGTRLTVV.

The rearrangement joins TRBV4-3 to TRBJ2-3; TRBD1 matches 7 bases. Per the germline V gene, CDR1 is LGHNA and CDR2 is YSLEER. After removal of 0 bases from V and 3 bases from J, the junction contained 12 bases not matched to a gene. This CDR3 has 18 residues. DNA of the CDR3: TGCGCCAGCAGCCAAGATCTTTCACGGGACAGCTTGACAGATACGCAGTATTTT. This sequence encodes CASSQDLSRDSLTDTQYF.

The V and J genes are TRBV12-2 and TRBJ2-3; TRBD2 reflects the table's D call only, with no check against the DNA. TRBV12-2 is listed as a pseudogene. This CDR3 has 16 amino acids. The CDR3 region is CASRLELAGGTDTQYF. CDR3 coding DNA: TGTGCAAGTCGCTTAGAGCTAGCGGGGGGCACAGATACGCAGTATTTT.

The V call is TRBV14, the J call TRBJ1-6; a weak D match, TRBD1 (5 bases). From germline, CDR1 is SGHDN and CDR2 FVKESK. Trimming removed 0 bases at V and 6 bases at J, with 12 bases between. This CDR3 is built from 16 residues. The CDR3 sequence is CASSQEWGGSNSPLHF. In nucleotides, the CDR3 is TGTGCCAGCAGCCAAGAGTGGGGGGGGTCTAATTCACCCCTCCACTTT.